This T cell receptor beta chain is drawn from a study of OX40 agonist ivuxolimab in advanced cancers. Background on the study: The study treated patients with ivuxolimab, an agonistic anti-OX40 (CD134) antibody. Whole-study findings and limits: In the expanded peripheral T cells, antigen specificity was never determined.

Comment on this clone: Its matching antigen is unknown.

Measured with immunoSEQ multiplex PCR; TCRdb has only the in-frame clones, and not every one. The data hold around 34,000 clones, with approximately 90% observed a single time. The source was CD4+ or CD8+ T cells sorted from blood, collected in a trial of the OX40 agonist ivuxolimab. The TCR comes from an adult with an advanced solid tumor such as melanoma, head and neck, liver or kidney cancer.

The CDR3 DNA reads TGTGCCAGCAGCGTAAACCCCGCCCGGGACAGGGATGGTCATTTGGGAAACACCGGGGAGCTGTTTTTT. It yields the protein CASSVNPARDRDGHLGNTGELFF. V and J are TRBV9 and TRBJ2-2; 9 nucleotides line up with TRBD1. Germline values: CDR1 SGDLS, CDR2 YYNGEE. The CDR3 is 23 residues long. V shed 1 base and J 2 bases; nucleotides not matched to a gene: 24.